The source of this T cell receptor beta chain is a study of identifying expanded T cells in peripheral blood. Clones were sequenced by immunoSEQ multiplex PCR, and TCRdb holds only the in-frame ones, with some missing. The sample yields 75,000 to 95,000 clones, approximately 91% seen once. The sample consisted of blood. This TCR came from a person aged 18 to 70 in good health.

CDR3 bases: TGTGCCAGTAGTTCAAGGGGACGGACAAGGAACACCGGGGAGCTGTTTTTT. It yields the protein CASSSRGRTRNTGELFF. The V gene is TRBV19, the J gene TRBJ2-2; either TRBD1 or TRBD2 may fit D (5 bases each). Trimming took off 5 bases at V and 1 base at J, with 17 bases between the two ends. Germline V gene data show CDR1 as LNHDA and CDR2 as SQIVND (reference sequence). The CDR3 covers 17 residues.